The 15 T cell receptor beta chains below all came from one sample that was sequenced in a study of blood T cells in healthy people across ages. For the second PCR, which ran for roughly 7 to 11 cycles, a sample-barcoded 5' primer and a J-beta primer mix were used. TCRdb recomputed calls from the 5' RACE reads with MiXCR, one row per CDR3 protein. The table has nearly 800,000 distinct CDR3 sequences, about 25% seen once. These sequences were also reported in another study, on T cells of mothers and their children.

What was sequenced was blood. These TCRs come from a boy aged 10-17 years in good health.

This clonotype was counted only a few times. The rearrangement uses TRBV20-1 and TRBJ1-6; a weak D match, TRBD1 (6 bases). CDR1 and CDR2 from the germline V gene are DFQATT and SNEGSKA (reference sequence). The CDR3 sequence is 14 residues long. The V gene lost 1 base and the J gene lost 9 bases, with 13 bases spanning the gap. CDR3 region: CSARAGDVGSPLHF. CDR3 DNA: TGCAGTGCTAGAGCAGGGGACGTAGGTTCACCCCTCCACTTT.

This clonotype was detected only a few times. This chain joins TRBV29-1 and TRBJ2-5; 10 bases agree with TRBD2. The last part of the DNA fits TRBJ2-7 better; the J call may be wrong. CDR1 is SQVTM and CDR2 is ANQGSEA in the germline V gene. The CDR3 contains 13 residues. Here the CDR3 reads CSVLLAGSYEQYF. The CDR3 DNA reads TGCAGCGTTTTACTAGCGGGAAGCTACGAGCAGTACTTC.

In this sample, this clonotype turned up a few times. V gene TRBV28 combines with J gene TRBJ1-6, with D possibly TRBD1 on 5 matching bases. The CDR3 sequence is 15 residues long. V lost 3 bases and J lost 9, with 15 bases in between. CDR1 and CDR2 (germline): MDHEN, SYDVKM. CDR3 in amino acids: CASSFRPGQISPLHF. The DNA for the CDR3 is TGTGCCAGCAGTTTCCGTCCAGGGCAGATTTCACCCCTCCACTTT. The full variable domain, with the rest looked up from reference TRBV28 and TRBJ1-6, is DVKVTQSSRYLVKRTGEKVFLECVQDMDHENMFWYRQDPGLGLRLIYFSYDVKMKEKGDIPEGYSVSREKKERFSLILESASTNQTSMYLCASSFRPGQISPLHFGNGTRLTVT.

V and J are TRBV28 and TRBJ1-5; 7 bases are a match to TRBD1. Germline loops: CDR1 MDHEN, CDR2 SYDVKM. There are 13 residues in the CDR3. V was pared by 6 bases and J by 6 bases, with 5 bases of the junction left unmatched. CDR3: CASRPTGAQPQHF. CDR3 DNA: TGTGCCAGCAGACCTACAGGGGCTCAGCCCCAGCATTTT.

The chain has TRBV4-3 and TRBJ2-5; D unresolved. The better agreement between TRBJ2-7 and the DNA end casts doubt on the J call. Germline V gene lookup returns CDR1 LGHNA and CDR2 YSLEER. The CDR3 totals 15 residues. The CDR3 DNA is TGCGCCAGCAGCCAAGATATCGACTCATCCTACGAGCAGTACTTC. Its protein product is CASSQDIDSSYEQYF.

The chain recombines TRBV7-9 with TRBJ2-5, with TRBD2 identical over 13 bases. This CDR3 is 16 amino acids long. The V segment lost 1 base and the J segment 3 bases; nucleotides outside the gene matches: 2. Germline assignment: CDR1 SEHNR and CDR2 FQNEAQ (reference sequence). This CDR3 is CASSLVGTSGKETQYF. The CDR3 bases are TGTGCCAGCAGCTTAGTTGGGACTAGCGGGAAAGAGACCCAGTACTTC.

J is TRBJ2-5 and V is TRBV28; perhaps TRBD2 as D (5 bases). CDR1 is MDHEN and CDR2 is SYDVKM in the germline V gene. V lost 5 bases to trimming and J lost 4 bases, with 11 bases between them. The CDR3 totals 13 residues. The CDR3 loop reads CASSLRTGETQYF. The CDR3 DNA follows: TGTGCCAGCAGTCTTAGGACTGGAGAGACCCAGTACTTC. Full variable domain (missing parts from reference TRBV28 and TRBJ2-5): DVKVTQSSRYLVKRTGEKVFLECVQDMDHENMFWYRQDPGLGLRLIYFSYDVKMKEKGDIPEGYSVSREKKERFSLILESASTNQTSMYLCASSLRTGETQYFGPGTRLLVL.

This clonotype was counted between two and nine times. The chain employs TRBV28 and TRBJ2-7; D may be TRBD1 (6 bases). Trimming left V 4 bases short and J 7 bases short, with 26 bases between. CDR1 is MDHEN, CDR2 SYDVKM, per germline. The CDR3 totals 17 residues. The CDR3 nucleotides are TGTGCCAGCAGTTGGCGGACAGACGCCCATGGGTTCTGGGAGCAGTACTTC. It yields the protein CASSWRTDAHGFWEQYF.

V and J are TRBV2 and TRBJ2-5; tentatively, D is TRBD1 (6 bases). Gene TRBJ2-7 matches the end of the DNA better, so the J call may be wrong. CDR3 size: 18 residues. CDR1 is SNHLY and CDR2 is FYNNEI in the germline V gene. The CDR3 nucleotides read TGTGCCAGCAGTTACTTTACTGTACCCGGGACACCAGGATACGAGCAGTACTTC. Its translation: CASSYFTVPGTPGYEQYF.

With respect to this clonotype: The junction departs from germline at one end; a sequencing error may be responsible. The chain recombines TRBV29-1 with TRBJ1-1; no definite D call. Germline V gene data show CDR1 as SQVTM and CDR2 as ANQGSEA. The CDR3 consists of 14 residues. CDR3 bases: TGCAGCGTTGAAGAAGCGGGAGGGAACGCTGAAGCTTTCTTT. This sequence encodes CSVEEAGGNAEAFF.

This clonotype has more than one count but fewer than ten. The chain combines TRBV20-1 with TRBJ2-2; the match to TRBD2 covers 12 bases. Germline V lookup: CDR1 DFQATT, CDR2 SNEGSKA (reference sequence). This CDR3 is 16 amino acids long. The V segment lost 0 bases and the J segment 6 bases; nucleotides outside the gene matches: 5. The CDR3 loop is CSARDRLAGAAGELFF. DNA for the CDR3: TGCAGTGCTAGAGATCGACTAGCGGGAGCGGCCGGGGAGCTGTTTTTT.

This chain connects TRBV28 to TRBJ2-7; no clear D. With 6 bases removed from V and 2 bases from J, the gap between germline ends came to 14 bases. The CDR3 loop spans 14 amino acids. The germline V gene has CDR1 MDHEN and CDR2 SYDVKM. The CDR3 sequence is CASSLDRAAYEQYF. CDR3 DNA: TGTGCCAGCAGCTTGGACCGGGCAGCCTACGAGCAGTACTTC.

The genes are TRBV20-1 and TRBJ1-1, with D unresolved. The CDR3 extends over 13 amino acids. Germline loops: CDR1 DFQATT, CDR2 SNEGSKA (reference sequence). Trimming shortened V by 7 bases and J by 6 bases, and 18 bases separated the two germline ends. In DNA, the CDR3 is TGCAGTGTGCCCTCCACCCTTACCCCTGAAGCTTTCTTT. Translating gives CSVPSTLTPEAFF.

This clonotype has only a few counts. This chain connects TRBV29-1 to TRBJ1-4; unclear D gene. The CDR3 loop spans 14 amino acids. V lost 6 bases and J 8 bases, leaving 19 bases between the germline ends. The germline CDR1 and CDR2 sequences are SQVTM and ANQGSEA. The CDR3 region has the DNA TGCAGCGTCCGGACTGGACCTGAGCGGGAAAAACTGTTTTTT. Translated, it gives CSVRTGPEREKLFF.

The CDR3 spells CASSFQGAGEQFF. As DNA, the CDR3 is TGTGCCAGCAGTTTCCAGGGGGCGGGGGAGCAGTTCTTC. The chain carries TRBV27 and TRBJ2-1, with TRBD1 matching 8 bases. V was pared by 3 bases and J by 10 bases, with 5 bases of the junction left unmatched. Per the germline V gene, CDR1 is MNHEY and CDR2 is SMNVEV (reference sequence). The CDR3 is 13 amino acids.